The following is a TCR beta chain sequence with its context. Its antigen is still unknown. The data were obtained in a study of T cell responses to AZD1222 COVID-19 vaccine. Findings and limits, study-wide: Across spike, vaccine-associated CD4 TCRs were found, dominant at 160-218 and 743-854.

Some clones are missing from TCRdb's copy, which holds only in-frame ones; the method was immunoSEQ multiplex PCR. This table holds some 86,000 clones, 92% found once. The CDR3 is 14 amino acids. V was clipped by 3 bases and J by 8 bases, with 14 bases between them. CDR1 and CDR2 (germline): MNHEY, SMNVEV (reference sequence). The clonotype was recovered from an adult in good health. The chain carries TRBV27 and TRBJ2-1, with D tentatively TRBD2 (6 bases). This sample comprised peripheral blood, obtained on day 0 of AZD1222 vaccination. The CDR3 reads CASSFPGRRDEQFF. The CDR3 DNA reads TGTGCCAGCAGTTTCCCGGGGAGGAGAGATGAGCAGTTCTTC.